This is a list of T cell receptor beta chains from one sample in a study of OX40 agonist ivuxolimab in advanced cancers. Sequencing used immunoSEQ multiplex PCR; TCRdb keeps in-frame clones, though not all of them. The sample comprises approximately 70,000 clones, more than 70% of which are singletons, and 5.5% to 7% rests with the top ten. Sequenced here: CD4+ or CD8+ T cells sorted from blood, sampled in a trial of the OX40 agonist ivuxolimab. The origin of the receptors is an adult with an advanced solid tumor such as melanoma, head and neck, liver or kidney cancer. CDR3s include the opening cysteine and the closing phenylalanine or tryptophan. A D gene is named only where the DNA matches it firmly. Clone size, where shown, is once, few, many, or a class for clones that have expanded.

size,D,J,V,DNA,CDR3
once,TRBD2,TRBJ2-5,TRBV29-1,TGCAGCGTTCCTGCATCCGACGGGAGGGCCAGGGAGACCCAGTACTTC,CSVPASDGRARETQYF
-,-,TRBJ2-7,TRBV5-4,TGTGCCAGCAGCTTGTGGTCCTACGAGCAGTACTTC,CASSLWSYEQYF
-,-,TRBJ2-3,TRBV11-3,TGTGCCAGCAGCGTCGGACTGACAGATACGCAGTATTTT,CASSVGLTDTQYF
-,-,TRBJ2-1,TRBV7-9,TGTGCCAGCAGCTTACCCACCGATACGGATTGTGAGCAGTTCTTC,CASSLPTDTDCEQFF
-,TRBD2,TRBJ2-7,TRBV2,TGTGCCAGCAGTCGGGGAGGGGCCGAGCAGTACTTC,CASSRGGAEQYF
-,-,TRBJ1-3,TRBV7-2,TGTGCCAGCAGCCCGTTCAAGGCGGCTGGAAACACCATATATTTT,CASSPFKAAGNTIYF
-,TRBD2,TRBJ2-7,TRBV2,TGTGCCAGCAGGGGGACTAGCGGGGGCTACGAGCAGTACTTC,CASRGTSGGYEQYF
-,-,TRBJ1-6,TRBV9,TGTGCCAGCCGTCGAGACAGCAATAATTCACCCCTCCACTTT,CASRRDSNNSPLHF
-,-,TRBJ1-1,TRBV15,TGTGCCACCAACCCGGGACGGCGGTTAGGTGACACTGAAGCTTTCTTT,CATNPGRRLGDTEAFF
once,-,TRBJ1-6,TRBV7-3,TGTGCCAGCAGCTGGGACGGAAATTCACCCCTCCACTTT,CASSWDGNSPLHF
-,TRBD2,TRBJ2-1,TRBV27,TGTGCCAGCAGTCCCGGCCGGCTAGCGGATTACAATGAGCAGTTCTTC,CASSPGRLADYNEQFF